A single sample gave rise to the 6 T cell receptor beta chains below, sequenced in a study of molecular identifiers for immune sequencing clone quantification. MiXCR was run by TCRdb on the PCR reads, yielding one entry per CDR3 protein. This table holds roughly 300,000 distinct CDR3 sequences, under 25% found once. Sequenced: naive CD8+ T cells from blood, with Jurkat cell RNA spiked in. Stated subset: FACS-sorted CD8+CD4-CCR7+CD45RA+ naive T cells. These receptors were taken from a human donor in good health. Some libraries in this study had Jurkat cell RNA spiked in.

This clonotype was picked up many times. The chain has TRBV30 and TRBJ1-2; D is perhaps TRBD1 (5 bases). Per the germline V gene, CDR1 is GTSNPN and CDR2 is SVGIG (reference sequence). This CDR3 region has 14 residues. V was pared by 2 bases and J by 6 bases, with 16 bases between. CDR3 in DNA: TGTGCCTGGAGTCTAGGCAGGATGGACAATGGCTACACCTTC. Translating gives CAWSLGRMDNGYTF.

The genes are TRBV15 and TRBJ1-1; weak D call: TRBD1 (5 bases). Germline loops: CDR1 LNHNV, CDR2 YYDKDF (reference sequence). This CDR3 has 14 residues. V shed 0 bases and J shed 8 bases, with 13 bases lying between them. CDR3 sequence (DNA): TGTGCCACCAGCAGAGAAACCGGGACCGCCGAAGCTTTCTTT. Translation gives CATSRETGTAEAFF.

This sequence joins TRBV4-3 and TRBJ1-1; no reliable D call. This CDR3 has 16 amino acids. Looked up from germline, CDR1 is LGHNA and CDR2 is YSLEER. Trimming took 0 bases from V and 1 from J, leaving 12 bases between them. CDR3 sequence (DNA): TGCGCCAGCAGCCAAGAGAGGGCAGGCGCGAACACTGAAGCTTTCTTT. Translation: CASSQERAGANTEAFF.

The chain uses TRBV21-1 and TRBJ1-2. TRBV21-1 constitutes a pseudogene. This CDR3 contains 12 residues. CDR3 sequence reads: CASSKRRVCYTF. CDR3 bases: TGTGCCAGCAGTAAAAGACGAGTGTGCTACACCTTC.

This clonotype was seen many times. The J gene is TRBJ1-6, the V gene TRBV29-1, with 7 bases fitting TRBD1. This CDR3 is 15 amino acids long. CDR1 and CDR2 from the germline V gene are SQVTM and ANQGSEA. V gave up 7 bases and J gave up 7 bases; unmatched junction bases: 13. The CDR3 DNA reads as TGCAGCGGTGGGTCTGGGGGACAGAAGAATTCACCCCTCCACTTT. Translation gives CSGGSGGQKNSPLHF.

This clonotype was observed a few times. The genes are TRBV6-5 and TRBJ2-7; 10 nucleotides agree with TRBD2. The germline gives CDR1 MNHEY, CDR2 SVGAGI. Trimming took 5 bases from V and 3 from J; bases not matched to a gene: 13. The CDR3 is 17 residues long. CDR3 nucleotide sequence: TGTGCCAGCAGTCTCCTCTTCACGTTAGCGGGAGGCTACGAGCAGTACTTC. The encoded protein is CASSLLFTLAGGYEQYF.